The 24 T cell receptor beta chains below all came from one sample that was sequenced in a study of cytomegalovirus exposure and HLA in healthy donors. Primers for the PCR totalled 60 Vbeta and 13 Jbeta. Profiling relied on immunoSEQ multiplex PCR, and the TCRdb table lists in-frame clones only, not all of them. In the table there are roughly 110,000 clones, roughly 73% of which are singletons. Sequencing input: PBMCs. These receptors originate from a man younger than 40 in good health and CMV-seronegative.

The V call is TRBV2, the J call TRBJ2-4, with a weak D call TRBD1 (6 bases). Germline V gene lookup returns CDR1 SNHLY and CDR2 FYNNEI. The CDR3 spans 16 residues. Trimming removed 4 bases at V and 1 base at J, with 14 bases between. Here the CDR3 reads CASSVTGFLAKNIQYF. The DNA of the CDR3 is TGTGCCAGCAGTGTCACAGGGTTTTTGGCCAAAAACATTCAGTACTTC.

The V call is TRBV18, the J call TRBJ1-5; tentative D call: TRBD1 (6 bases). The CDR3 loop spans 15 amino acids. The V gene's germline CDR1 is KGHSH and CDR2 LQKENI. Trimming cost V 3 bases and J 6 bases, with 15 bases left between them. The chain's CDR3 is CASSPVEGRGQPQHF. CDR3 in DNA: TGTGCCAGCTCACCGGTTGAGGGCAGGGGTCAGCCCCAGCATTTT.

This clone showed up just a few times. V is TRBV5-1 and J is TRBJ2-3; TRBD2 might be the D (5 bases). The CDR3 contains 14 residues. The V gene lost 4 bases and the J gene lost 2 bases, with 11 bases spanning the gap. Germline V gene lookup returns CDR1 SGHRS and CDR2 YFSETQ. For the CDR3, the DNA is TGCGCCAGCAGCCCTCCGGGGTCCACAGATACGCAGTATTTT. It is translated as CASSPPGSTDTQYF.

The chain combines TRBV28 with TRBJ1-1; the D is unclear. The germline CDR1 and CDR2 sequences are MDHEN and SYDVKM. CDR3 length equals 17 residues. V lost 1 base and J 3 bases, leaving 18 bases between the germline ends. CDR3 coding DNA: TGTGCCAGCAGTTTATTCCCTATTACTATGTCGGACACTGAAGCTTTCTTT. Protein sequence: CASSLFPITMSDTEAFF.

The chain employs TRBV6-5 and TRBJ2-1, with 10 bases that match TRBD1. J lost 4 bases, V lost 4 bases, and 4 bases had no gene match. The CDR3 length is 15 residues. Germline CDR1 reads MNHEY; CDR2 reads SVGAGI. Here the CDR3 DNA reads TGTGCCAGCAGTTTCGGACAGGGGGTTTACAATGAGCAGTTCTTC. Its translation: CASSFGQGVYNEQFF.

The table lists this clone with many counts. The CDR3 DNA is TGTGCCAGCAGTTGGAGGGACAGGGTGAGGGAGACCCAGTACTTC. Encoded protein: CASSWRDRVRETQYF. The chain employs TRBV28 and TRBJ2-5, with 9 nucleotides matching TRBD1. The CDR3 consists of 15 residues. Germline loops: CDR1 MDHEN, CDR2 SYDVKM. V trimming: 4 bases; J trimming: 5 bases; junction bases outside the gene matches: 8. The complete variable domain, with remaining parts taken from reference TRBV28 and TRBJ2-5, reads DVKVTQSSRYLVKRTGEKVFLECVQDMDHENMFWYRQDPGLGLRLIYFSYDVKMKEKGDIPEGYSVSREKKERFSLILESASTNQTSMYLCASSWRDRVRETQYFGPGTRLLVL.

The gene calls are TRBV18 and TRBJ2-7, with D possibly TRBD1 on 6 matching bases. This CDR3 contains 13 residues. With 3 bases removed from V and 6 bases from J, the gap between germline ends came to 12 bases. The germline gives CDR1 KGHSH, CDR2 LQKENI. CDR3 residues: CASSPQGNREQYF. The CDR3 DNA sequence: TGTGCCAGCTCACCCCAGGGGAATCGCGAGCAGTACTTC.

This chain connects TRBV20-1 to TRBJ1-2, with D possibly TRBD1 on 5 matching bases. The CDR3 contains 11 residues. Germline lookup yields CDR1 DFQATT and CDR2 SNEGSKA (reference sequence). Trimming cost V 4 bases and J 2 bases, with 5 bases left between them. CDR3 sequence (DNA): TGCAGTGCTACAGGGAACTATGGCTACACCTTC. Translation: CSATGNYGYTF.

This clone was detected a few times. The chain links TRBV7-9 to TRBJ2-1; 9 bases line up with TRBD1. Per germline, CDR1 SEHNR and CDR2 FQNEAQ (reference sequence). The trim removed 6 bases at V and 3 bases at J, leaving 3 bases unmatched. This CDR3 region has 14 residues. In nucleotides, the CDR3 is TGTGCCAGCAGGAAGACAGGGGGCTACAATGAGCAGTTCTTC. It specifies CASRKTGGYNEQFF.

The chain employs TRBV7-6 and TRBJ1-3; no firm D call. Germline values: CDR1 SGHVS, CDR2 FNYEAQ. The CDR3 has 15 residues. Trimming removed 4 bases from V and 2 bases from J, with 12 bases in between. CDR3 protein: CASSSGSRPGNTIYF. The CDR3 nucleotides read TGTGCCAGCAGCTCCGGGTCCCGCCCTGGAAACACCATATATTTT.

In DNA form, the CDR3 reads TGCGCCAGCAGTTTGAACAGTAACTATGGCTACACCTTC. Translated: CASSLNSNYGYTF. V and J are TRBV10-2 and TRBJ1-2; D call uncertain. The CDR3 is made up of 13 amino acids. Trimming removed 5 bases at V and 1 base at J, with 8 bases between. Germline-derived CDR1 and CDR2 are WSHSY and SAAADI.

The V and J genes are TRBV18 and TRBJ2-3, with TRBD1 as a possible D gene (6 bases). CDR1 is KGHSH and CDR2 is LQKENI in the germline V gene. V lost 3 bases and J lost 5, with 12 bases in between. The CDR3 sequence is 14 residues long. In DNA form, the CDR3 reads TGTGCCAGCTCACCCCGCCCAGGGGAAGATACGCAGTATTTT. This encodes CASSPRPGEDTQYF. Using reference TRBV18 and TRBJ2-3 for the parts outside the CDR3, the full variable domain is NAGVMQNPRHLVRRRGQEARLRCSPMKGHSHVYWYRQLPEEGLKFMVYLQKENIIDESGMPKERFSAEFPKEGPSILRIQQVVRGDSAAYFCASSPRPGEDTQYFGPGTRLTVL.

CDR3 nucleotides: TGTGCCAGCAGCTTCCAGAGCGGGATCTACGAGCAGTACTTC. It translates to CASSFQSGIYEQYF. The chain recombines TRBV7-2 with TRBJ2-7; 7 nucleotides align to TRBD2. CDR1 is SGHTA and CDR2 is FQGNSA in the germline V gene. The CDR3 length is 14 residues. The V gene end was trimmed by 3 bases and the J gene end by 3 bases; junction bases not matched to a gene: 5.

The gene calls are TRBV2 and TRBJ1-4, with 7 nucleotides matching TRBD1. The germline V gene encodes CDR1 SNHLY and CDR2 FYNNEI. The ends lost 4 bases at V and 4 bases at J; junction bases unmatched: 3. The CDR3 runs 14 residues. In DNA, the CDR3 is TGTGCCAGCAGTGTCAGGGGGGTTAATGAAAAACTGTTTTTT. This encodes CASSVRGVNEKLFF.

The rearrangement uses TRBV28 and TRBJ1-5, with a weak D call TRBD1 (5 bases). This CDR3 contains 16 residues. Trimming removed 1 base from V and 5 bases from J, with 15 bases in between. The germline V gene has CDR1 MDHEN and CDR2 SYDVKM. The chain's CDR3 is CASSLSLGRVDQPQHF. The CDR3 coding sequence is TGTGCCAGCAGTTTATCTCTGGGGCGCGTGGATCAGCCCCAGCATTTT.

The J gene is TRBJ2-3, the V gene TRBV5-6; D unresolved. Trimming shortened V by 2 bases and J by 5 bases, and 9 bases separated the two germline ends. The length of the CDR3 is 13 residues. Germline assignment: CDR1 SGHDT and CDR2 YYEEEE. The chain's CDR3 is CASSLASRDTQYF. The CDR3 nucleotides are TGTGCCAGCAGCTTAGCTTCACGAGATACGCAGTATTTT. The variable domain in full, with the rest retrieved from reference TRBV5-6 and TRBJ2-3, is DAGVTQSPTHLIKTRGQQVTLRCSPKSGHDTVSWYQQALGQGPQFIFQYYEEEERQRGNFPDRFSGHQFPNYSSELNVNALLLGDSALYLCASSLASRDTQYFGPGTRLTVL.

V usage is TRBV29-1 and J usage is TRBJ2-3, with D perhaps TRBD1 (6 bases). V shed 6 bases and J shed 0 bases, with 10 bases lying between them. Germline lookup yields CDR1 SQVTM and CDR2 ANQGSEA. This CDR3 has 13 residues. The chain's CDR3 is CSVDRPSTDTQYF. CDR3 bases: TGCAGCGTCGACAGGCCAAGCACAGATACGCAGTATTTT.

The chain carries TRBV4-2 and TRBJ2-7; perhaps TRBD1 as D (5 bases). The CDR3 spans 15 residues. The V gene's germline CDR1 is LGHNA and CDR2 YNFKEQ. The V and J ends lost 0 bases and 3 bases respectively, with 12 bases between them. The CDR3 DNA reads TGTGCCAGCAGCCAAGATGAACGACAGAACTACGAGCAGTACTTC. Translated: CASSQDERQNYEQYF.

V usage is TRBV7-3 and J usage is TRBJ1-2; possibly TRBD1 for D (6 bases). CDR1 is SGHTA, CDR2 FQGTGA, per germline. V lost 3 bases, J lost 4 bases, and 9 bases lay in between. The CDR3 runs to 13 residues. This CDR3 reads CASSLTGGYGYTF. DNA of the CDR3: TGTGCCAGCAGCTTGACAGGAGGCTATGGCTACACCTTC.

The CDR3 DNA reads TGTGCCAGCAGCTTACAGCAAGATACGCAGTATTTT. Translation: CASSLQQDTQYF. The V and J genes are TRBV5-6 and TRBJ2-3; D gene ambiguous. The V end lost 2 bases, the J end lost 5 bases, and 6 bases lay between the germline ends. This CDR3 contains 12 residues. From germline, CDR1 is SGHDT and CDR2 YYEEEE. The full variable domain, its missing parts supplied by reference TRBV5-6 and TRBJ2-3, is DAGVTQSPTHLIKTRGQQVTLRCSPKSGHDTVSWYQQALGQGPQFIFQYYEEEERQRGNFPDRFSGHQFPNYSSELNVNALLLGDSALYLCASSLQQDTQYFGPGTRLTVL.

V is TRBV5-8 and J is TRBJ2-3; no firm D call. V was pared by 4 bases and J by 4 bases, with 13 bases between. Germline-derived CDR1 and CDR2 are SGHTS and YDEGEE. This CDR3 spans 14 amino acids. In DNA form, the CDR3 reads TGTGCCAGCAGCCCCGGCCAGGTGGCAGATACGCAGTATTTT. Protein product: CASSPGQVADTQYF.

The V gene is TRBV6-4, the J gene TRBJ1-3; 7 bases are shared with TRBD1. The V gene's germline CDR1 is MRHNA and CDR2 SNTAGT. The CDR3 is 15 residues long. The V segment lost 4 bases and the J segment 1 base; nucleotides outside the gene matches: 4. CDR3 loop: CASSADRLSGNTIYF. DNA for the CDR3: TGTGCCAGCAGTGCGGACAGGCTTTCTGGAAACACCATATATTTT.

The J gene is TRBJ1-2, the V gene TRBV6-6; D gene unclear. Germline CDR1 reads MNHNY; CDR2 reads SVGAGI (reference sequence). V lost 2 bases to trimming and J lost 4 bases, with 14 bases between them. The length of the CDR3 is 15 residues. CDR3 sequence reads: CASSYPSDTFYGYTF. As DNA, the CDR3 is TGTGCCAGCAGTTACCCTTCAGATACCTTCTATGGCTACACCTTC.

V gene TRBV23-1 combines with J gene TRBJ1-2, with D perhaps matching TRBD1 (5 bases). TRBV23-1 qualifies as an ORF whose function is uncertain. This CDR3 contains 15 residues. The ends were cut back, 7 bases at V and 2 bases at J, with 17 bases in the middle. CDR3 amino acids: CASTPGHPSNYGYTF. The CDR3 nucleotides are TGCGCCAGCACACCAGGGCACCCGTCAAACTATGGCTACACCTTC.